The 8 T cell receptor beta chains below come from one sample, sequenced in a study of cytomegalovirus exposure and HLA in healthy donors. In the PCR, 60 Vbeta and 13 Jbeta primers were used. Repertoires were generated with immunoSEQ multiplex PCR, while TCRdb's copy carries only in-frame clones and drops some. The listing records around 45,000 clones. The material sequenced was PBMCs. The receptors were gathered from a woman in her thirties in good health and CMV-seronegative.

The V gene is TRBV5-4, the J gene TRBJ2-1; TRBD2 might be the D (5 bases). V was clipped by 0 bases and J by 8 bases, with 15 bases between them. The CDR3 has 15 amino acids. Germline lookup yields CDR1 SGHNT and CDR2 YYREEE (reference sequence). For the CDR3, the DNA is TGTGCCAGCAGCTTGGATCCTAGCCTTGTCGATGAGCAGTTCTTC. Translated: CASSLDPSLVDEQFF.

The V call is TRBV6-5, the J call TRBJ2-2; D uncertain. Deletions cut 6 bases from V and 3 bases from J, with 5 bases between. Germline V lookup: CDR1 MNHEY, CDR2 SVGAGI. CDR3 size: 12 residues. The CDR3 protein is CASSLYTGELFF. Here the CDR3 DNA reads TGTGCCAGCAGCCTATACACCGGGGAGCTGTTTTTT.

This chain joins TRBV7-9 and TRBJ2-7; D is possibly TRBD1 (5 bases). This CDR3 comprises 12 residues. Per the germline V gene, CDR1 is SEHNR and CDR2 is FQNEAQ (reference sequence). V was pared by 3 bases and J by 5 bases, with 8 bases between. CDR3 protein: CASSLAGHEQYF. The CDR3 region has the DNA TGTGCCAGCAGCTTGGCAGGGCACGAGCAGTACTTC.

The chain links TRBV7-2 to TRBJ1-4, with D perhaps matching TRBD1 (6 bases). Trimming removed 5 bases at V and 8 bases at J, with 18 bases between. Germline values: CDR1 SGHTA, CDR2 FQGNSA. The CDR3 has 15 amino acids. This chain's CDR3 is CASSGRRGLKEKLFF. The CDR3 DNA sequence: TGTGCCAGCAGCGGACGGCGGGGGCTGAAGGAAAAACTGTTTTTT.

The chain links TRBV9 to TRBJ2-2, with D maybe TRBD2 (5 bases). Germline V gives CDR1 SGDLS, CDR2 YYNGEE. CDR3 size: 15 residues. V lost 4 bases to trimming and J lost 5 bases, with 15 bases between them. CDR3 bases: TGTGCCAGCAGCTCACGGACCCGAGGGACCGGGGAGCTGTTTTTT. Translated, it gives CASSSRTRGTGELFF.

The V gene is TRBV7-9, the J gene TRBJ2-2; D perhaps matches TRBD1 (6 bases). The CDR3 runs to 14 residues. Germline V gene sequence: CDR1 SEHNR, CDR2 FQNEAQ (reference sequence). Trimming pared 2 bases from V and 6 bases from J, leaving 10 bases between. The CDR3 sequence is CASSLSGDPGELFF. The CDR3 coding sequence is TGTGCCAGCAGCTTATCAGGGGACCCCGGGGAGCTGTTTTTT.

This chain links TRBV6-5 with TRBJ2-1, with unresolved D. The V end lost 0 bases, the J end lost 7 bases, and 7 bases lay between the germline ends. The CDR3 is 13 residues long. Looked up from germline, CDR1 is MNHEY and CDR2 is SVGAGI. The CDR3, as DNA: TGTGCCAGCAGTTACTCCTATTCGAATGAGCAGTTCTTC. It is translated as CASSYSYSNEQFF.

The rearrangement links TRBV18 to TRBJ1-5; D not certain. Germline V gene data show CDR1 as KGHSH and CDR2 as LQKENI. The V end lost 3 bases, the J end lost 3 bases, and 9 bases lay between the germline ends. CDR3 length: 14 residues. CDR3 sequence (DNA): TGTGCCAGCTCACCCGTACACCTCAATCAGCCCCAGCATTTT. Protein: CASSPVHLNQPQHF.